This record covers a single T cell receptor (beta chain). The source of the sample is a study of blood T cell repertoires in COVID-19. V lost 4 bases to trimming and J lost 5 bases, with 13 bases between them. Germline V gene sequence: CDR1 MNHEY, CDR2 SMNVEV (reference sequence). CDR3 length: 14 residues. Those enrolled in Seattle joined during active infection and were followed longitudinally afterward. Repertoires were generated with immunoSEQ multiplex PCR, while TCRdb's copy carries only in-frame clones and drops some. The sample gives around 190,000 clones, roughly four fifths of which show up once; around 8% is in the top ten.

V gene TRBV27 combines with J gene TRBJ2-3; D is perhaps TRBD2 (6 bases). The receptor was isolated from a woman in her seventies with COVID-19, enrolled during active disease. Sequencing was performed on peripheral blood. The DNA for the CDR3 is TGTGCCAGCAGTTCGAGGCGGGAAGGAGATACGCAGTATTTT. Its protein product is CASSSRREGDTQYF.